The rows below give T cell receptor beta chains drawn from one sample of a study of CD8+ T cells in alopecia areata. The protocol was immunoSEQ multiplex PCR, while the TCRdb copy is restricted to in-frame clones and leaves out a portion. The table records 110,000 to 150,000 clones, about 60% of them present only once. Sequencing was performed on CD4+ T cells sorted from blood, taken at week 0. The origin of the receptors is a human donor with alopecia areata. The CDR3 runs from the conserved cysteine through the conserved F or W. Fields, in order: V gene, clone size, D gene, J gene, CDR3 protein, CDR3 DNA. D genes are given only for firm matches. Expanded clones are given a class, and other clones once, few, many or no size at all.

v_gene: TRBV14
abundance: .
d_gene: .
j_gene: TRBJ1-1
CDR3aa: CASSQGATEAFF
CDR3nt: TGTGCCAGCAGCCAGGGGGCAACTGAAGCTTTCTTT

v_gene: TRBV6-6
abundance: .
d_gene: .
j_gene: TRBJ1-6
CDR3aa: CASSYRGEDSPLHF
CDR3nt: TGTGCCAGCAGTTACAGGGGGGAAGATTCACCCCTCCACTTT

v_gene: TRBV4-1
abundance: few
d_gene: TRBD1
j_gene: TRBJ2-1
CDR3aa: CASSQVSQGAGQFF
CDR3nt: TGCGCCAGCAGCCAAGTGTCGCAGGGGGCAGGGCAGTTCTTC

v_gene: TRBV4-2
abundance: many
d_gene: TRBD2
j_gene: TRBJ2-5
CDR3aa: CASSQGMRRGGQETQYF
CDR3nt: TGTGCCAGCAGCCAAGGGATGAGGCGGGGGGGACAAGAGACCCAGTACTTC

v_gene: TRBV28
abundance: .
d_gene: .
j_gene: TRBJ2-3
CDR3aa: CASSLDRTDTQYF
CDR3nt: TGTGCCAGCAGTTTGGACCGCACAGATACGCAGTATTTT

v_gene: TRBV7-9
abundance: medium-sized
d_gene: TRBD1
j_gene: TRBJ2-1
CDR3aa: CASSSLGDRGFNEQFF
CDR3nt: TGTGCCAGCAGCTCATTAGGGGACAGGGGGTTCAATGAGCAGTTCTTC

v_gene: TRBV6-5
abundance: .
d_gene: .
j_gene: TRBJ1-2
CDR3aa: CASSPGASYGYTF
CDR3nt: TGTGCCAGCAGCCCCGGGGCGAGCTATGGCTACACCTTC

v_gene: TRBV5-6
abundance: .
d_gene: .
j_gene: TRBJ2-5
CDR3aa: CASSRQETQYF
CDR3nt: TGTGCCAGCAGCCGCCAAGAGACCCAGTACTTC

v_gene: TRBV5-1
abundance: once
d_gene: TRBD1
j_gene: TRBJ1-6
CDR3aa: CASSSDGQGYSPLHF
CDR3nt: TGCGCCAGCAGCTCCGATGGACAGGGGTATTCACCCCTCCACTTT

v_gene: TRBV11-2
abundance: .
d_gene: .
j_gene: TRBJ2-7
CDR3aa: CASSLTDTAYEQYF
CDR3nt: TGTGCCAGCAGCTTGACGGACACCGCCTACGAGCAGTACTTC

v_gene: TRBV4-3
abundance: .
d_gene: .
j_gene: TRBJ1-4
CDR3aa: CASSQEGQNEKLFF
CDR3nt: TGCGCCAGCAGCCAAGAAGGGCAGAATGAAAAACTGTTTTTT

v_gene: TRBV2
abundance: .
d_gene: TRBD1
j_gene: TRBJ1-6
CDR3aa: CASSARGQNNSPLHF
CDR3nt: TGTGCCAGCAGTGCCAGGGGGCAGAATAATTCACCCCTCCACTTT

v_gene: TRBV27
abundance: few
d_gene: TRBD1
j_gene: TRBJ2-7
CDR3aa: CASSKHIPGTGGPYEQYF
CDR3nt: TGTGCCAGCAGTAAACATATCCCGGGGACAGGGGGACCTTACGAGCAGTACTTC

v_gene: TRBV9
abundance: few
d_gene: .
j_gene: TRBJ1-2
CDR3aa: CASSVVLDPKTNYGYTF
CDR3nt: TGTGCCAGCAGCGTAGTCCTGGACCCTAAGACTAACTATGGCTACACCTTC

v_gene: TRBV2
abundance: many
d_gene: .
j_gene: TRBJ1-1
CDR3aa: CASTKRAEAFF
CDR3nt: TGTGCCAGCACGAAGAGGGCTGAAGCTTTCTTT

v_gene: TRBV7-9
abundance: .
d_gene: TRBD1
j_gene: TRBJ2-5
CDR3aa: CASSSGTGVGQETQYF
CDR3nt: TGTGCCAGCAGCTCGGGGACAGGGGTGGGCCAAGAGACCCAGTACTTC

v_gene: TRBV25-1
abundance: .
d_gene: .
j_gene: TRBJ1-4
CDR3aa: CASSAGTPGEKLFF
CDR3nt: TGTGCCAGCAGTGCCGGGACACCGGGTGAAAAACTGTTTTTT

v_gene: TRBV4-1
abundance: once
d_gene: TRBD1
j_gene: TRBJ1-6
CDR3aa: CASSQRQGPDNSPLHF
CDR3nt: TGCGCCAGCAGCCAGCGACAGGGACCAGATAATTCACCCCTCCACTTT

v_gene: TRBV27
abundance: .
d_gene: TRBD1
j_gene: TRBJ2-4
CDR3aa: CASSPRTGFLAKNIQYF
CDR3nt: TGTGCCAGCAGTCCCCGGACAGGATTCCTAGCCAAAAACATTCAGTACTTC

v_gene: TRBV6-5
abundance: .
d_gene: TRBD2
j_gene: TRBJ2-7
CDR3aa: CASSNGGTYEQYF
CDR3nt: TGTGCCAGCAGTAACGGGGGGACCTACGAGCAGTACTTC

v_gene: TRBV29-1
abundance: .
d_gene: .
j_gene: TRBJ1-2
CDR3aa: CSVAPPNLAGYTF
CDR3nt: TGCAGCGTAGCCCCTCCCAACCTGGCTGGCTACACCTTC

v_gene: TRBV5-1
abundance: .
d_gene: .
j_gene: TRBJ2-5
CDR3aa: CASSSRDRETQYF
CDR3nt: TGCGCCAGCAGCTCCAGGGATCGAGAGACCCAGTACTTC

v_gene: TRBV4-3
abundance: few
d_gene: TRBD2
j_gene: TRBJ2-2
CDR3aa: CASSQDYGGDTGELFF
CDR3nt: TGCGCCAGCAGCCAAGACTACGGGGGGGACACCGGGGAGCTGTTTTTT

v_gene: TRBV7-2
abundance: .
d_gene: .
j_gene: TRBJ2-6
CDR3aa: CASSLRAPTSGANVLTF
CDR3nt: TGTGCCAGCAGCTTAAGGGCCCCCACTTCTGGGGCCAACGTCCTGACTTTC

v_gene: TRBV4-2
abundance: once
d_gene: .
j_gene: TRBJ1-1
CDR3aa: CASSQEADRNAFF
CDR3nt: TGTGCCAGCAGCCAAGAGGCGGACAGAAATGCTTTCTTT

v_gene: TRBV9
abundance: .
d_gene: .
j_gene: TRBJ1-2
CDR3aa: CASSESTGSGYTF
CDR3nt: TGTGCCAGCAGCGAATCGACAGGCAGTGGCTACACCTTC

v_gene: TRBV6-5
abundance: once
d_gene: TRBD1
j_gene: TRBJ2-7
CDR3aa: CASSYRGVYEQYF
CDR3nt: TGTGCTAGCAGTTACAGGGGAGTCTACGAGCAGTACTTC

v_gene: TRBV30
abundance: once
d_gene: .
j_gene: TRBJ2-5
CDR3aa: CAWEVGQETQYF
CDR3nt: TGTGCCTGGGAGGTGGGCCAAGAGACCCAGTACTTC

v_gene: TRBV29-1
abundance: .
d_gene: .
j_gene: TRBJ2-3
CDR3aa: CSVSAAREDTQYF
CDR3nt: TGCAGCGTATCGGCCGCCAGGGAAGATACGCAGTATTTT

v_gene: TRBV7-9
abundance: .
d_gene: .
j_gene: TRBJ1-6
CDR3aa: CASSLPGRNSPLHF
CDR3nt: TGTGCCAGCAGCTTACCAGGGAGGAATTCACCCCTCCACTTT

v_gene: TRBV11-2
abundance: .
d_gene: TRBD1
j_gene: TRBJ1-6
CDR3aa: CASSERTGGNSPLHF
CDR3nt: TGTGCCAGCAGCGAACGGACAGGGGGCAATTCACCCCTCCACTTT

v_gene: TRBV18
abundance: once
d_gene: .
j_gene: TRBJ2-3
CDR3aa: CASSRSGPPNTQYF
CDR3nt: TGTGCCAGCTCACGTTCGGGGCCCCCAAATACGCAGTATTTT

v_gene: TRBV27
abundance: .
d_gene: .
j_gene: TRBJ1-2
CDR3aa: CASSPWGEGISYGYTF
CDR3nt: TGTGCCAGCAGTCCTTGGGGGGAGGGGATCTCCTATGGCTACACCTTC

v_gene: TRBV7-2
abundance: .
d_gene: TRBD2
j_gene: TRBJ2-3
CDR3aa: CASSLAASGAATDTQYF
CDR3nt: TGTGCCAGCAGCTTAGCAGCTAGCGGGGCCGCCACAGATACGCAGTATTTT

v_gene: TRBV4-1
abundance: .
d_gene: .
j_gene: TRBJ1-1
CDR3aa: CASSQDLRVTEAFF
CDR3nt: TGCGCCAGCAGCCAAGATTTAAGGGTCACTGAAGCTTTCTTT

v_gene: TRBV15
abundance: .
d_gene: .
j_gene: TRBJ1-2
CDR3aa: CATSNDGDGYTF
CDR3nt: TGTGCCACCAGCAATGACGGGGATGGCTACACCTTC